This T cell receptor beta chain derives from a study of blood T cell repertoires in COVID-19. Study summary: COVID-19 samples from acute and convalescent phases originated in the United States, Italy and Spain. T cells, B-cell-depleted T cells, or PBMCs supplied cDNA or gDNA.

Per the germline V gene, CDR1 is ENHRY and CDR2 is SYGVKD. With V trimmed by 10 bases and J by 0 bases, 3 bases remained unmatched. This CDR3 has 16 amino acids. In the source study's methods: Amplified reference gene primers provided the basis for estimating nucleated cell counts. Method: immunoSEQ multiplex PCR; TCRdb's copy keeps in-frame clones and lacks some. V and J calls and clone size are copied from that table; D and trimming were computed from the DNA. Of approximately 130,000 clones listed, approximately 84% are singletons. This sequence was found in a human donor in a cohort sampled during active COVID-19. The chain combines TRBV10-3 with TRBJ2-1; 16 positions agree with TRBD2. Sequenced input: peripheral blood. The CDR3 reads CATGTSGGGSYNEQFF. The CDR3 DNA reads TGTGCCACCGGGACTAGCGGGGGGGGCTCCTACAATGAGCAGTTCTTC.